This T cell receptor (beta chain) was captured by sequencing in a study of blood T cell repertoires in COVID-19. Whole-study context: In each case, the material was cDNA or gDNA derived from T cells, B-cell-depleted T cells, or PBMCs.

This CDR3 spans 15 amino acids. The germline V and J ends were trimmed by 5 bases and 0 bases, with 8 bases remaining between them. CDR1 and CDR2 (germline): SEHNR, FQNEAQ (reference sequence). Clones were sequenced by immunoSEQ multiplex PCR, and TCRdb holds only the in-frame ones, with some missing. There are 70,000 to 90,000 clones in the sample; roughly 90% occur only once, and about 7% lies in the top ten. The sample was peripheral blood. The rearrangement uses TRBV7-9 and TRBJ2-6, with D maybe TRBD2 (5 bases). The TCR was taken from a human donor in a cohort sampled during active COVID-19. The CDR3 nucleotides read TGTGCCAGCAGCCCGGACTTCTCTGGGGCCAACGTCCTGACTTTC. Translation: CASSPDFSGANVLTF.